What follows are 9 T cell receptor beta chains derived from one specimen sequenced in a study of T cell repertoires in cytomegalovirus infection (dated by TCRdb to about 2019). TCRdb shows the sequencer as Illumina HiSeq 1500. TCRdb reanalyzed the raw reads on its own, using fastp at Q25 for trimming and MiXCR for clone calling, and kept in-frame beta chains. One record per CDR3 amino acid sequence lists the most common genes and DNA. This sample lists roughly 320,000 distinct CDR3 sequences; around 9.5% were detected once. The ten most abundant clones make up about 3.9% of the sample. The specimen sequenced was PBMCs. The receptors shown here come from a human donor in good health (CMV status not recorded). Some clones in this sample may be carry-over from other donors' samples.

In its sample, this clonotype was seen once. The chain couples TRBV19 to TRBJ1-2; 7 bases align to TRBD1. The trim removed 3 bases at V and 4 bases at J, leaving 2 bases unmatched. Germline lookup yields CDR1 LNHDA and CDR2 SQIVND (reference sequence). This CDR3 region has 13 residues. CDR3 protein: CASSMGQPYGYTF. The CDR3 DNA sequence: TGTGCCAGTAGTATGGGACAGCCCTATGGCTACACCTTC.

V and J are TRBV24-1 and TRBJ2-5; D gene ambiguous. Deletions cut 5 bases from V and 3 bases from J, with 9 bases between. Germline V gene lookup returns CDR1 KGHDR and CDR2 SFDVKD. The CDR3 is 13 residues long. The CDR3 is CATSAQWEETQYF. CDR3 DNA: TGTGCCACCAGTGCCCAGTGGGAAGAGACCCAGTACTTC.

This clonotype was seen only a few times. The rearrangement uses TRBV6-2 or TRBV6-3 and TRBJ2-7; D unclear. The CDR3 extends over 17 amino acids. Trimming stripped 0 bases from V and 0 bases from J, with 15 bases between. Germline CDR1 is MNHEY and CDR2 is SVGEGT. CDR3 bases: TGTGCCAGCAGTTACTCGACTGTCCGGCGGTCCTCCTACGAGCAGTACTTC. This gives the protein CASSYSTVRRSSYEQYF.

V and J are TRBV7-8 and TRBJ1-5, with 10 bases identical to TRBD1. The CDR3 is made up of 16 amino acids. Germline V gene data show CDR1 as SGHVS and CDR2 as FQNEAQ. V was pared by 5 bases and J by 3 bases, with 7 bases of the junction left unmatched. The CDR3 loop is CASSRRQGAFNQPQHF. The CDR3, as DNA: TGTGCCAGCAGCCGAAGACAGGGGGCCTTCAATCAGCCCCAGCATTTT. Together with reference TRBV7-8 and TRBJ1-5, the CDR3 gives the full variable domain: GAGVSQSPRYKVAKRGQDVALRCDPISGHVSLFWYQQALGQGPEFLTYFQNEAQLDKSGLPSDRFFAERPEGSVSTLKIQRTQQEDSAVYLCASSRRQGAFNQPQHFGDGTRLSIL.

This clonotype was counted many times. The chain couples TRBV12-3 or TRBV12-4 to TRBJ2-2; a possible D gene is TRBD2 (5 bases). The CDR3 is made up of 16 amino acids. V shed 6 bases and J shed 3 bases, with 17 bases lying between them. The CDR3 DNA sequence: TGTGCCAGCAGCTCCTCTCGGCAGAGGGACACCGGGGAGCTGTTTTTT. Its translation: CASSSSRQRDTGELFF.

This clonotype was seen a few times. The chain couples TRBV4-3 to TRBJ2-7, with 9 bases matching TRBD2. The CDR3 is 16 amino acids. CDR1 LGHNA and CDR2 YSLEER come from the germline V gene. Trimming took 0 bases from V and 0 from J; bases not matched to a gene: 3. CDR3 amino acids: CASSQDTSGSSYEQYF. The DNA of the CDR3 is TGCGCCAGCAGCCAAGATACTAGCGGGTCCTCCTACGAGCAGTACTTC.

This clonotype was picked up many times. The rearrangement joins TRBV19 to TRBJ2-1, with D possibly being TRBD1 (5 bases). Germline loops: CDR1 LNHDA, CDR2 SQIVND (reference sequence). Trimming removed 2 bases at V and 8 bases at J, with 10 bases between. The CDR3 is 13 amino acids. The CDR3 spells CASSISRAHEQFF. In DNA form, the CDR3 reads TGTGCCAGTAGTATAAGCAGGGCCCATGAGCAGTTCTTC.

The gene calls are TRBV27 and TRBJ2-1; possible D gene TRBD1, 6 bases. Per germline, CDR1 MNHEY and CDR2 SMNVEV (reference sequence). The CDR3 runs to 15 residues. Trimming shortened V by 5 bases and J by 2 bases, and 13 bases separated the two germline ends. CDR3 protein: CASSTYRDTYNEQFF. CDR3 nucleotide sequence: TGTGCCAGCAGTACCTACAGGGATACCTACAATGAGCAGTTCTTC.

This clonotype has just a few counts. The chain is built from TRBV2 and TRBJ2-3; a possible D gene is TRBD2 (5 bases). Trimming removed 1 base from V and 4 bases from J, with 9 bases in between. The CDR3 is made up of 14 amino acids. Germline CDR1 reads SNHLY; CDR2 reads FYNNEI. The DNA for the CDR3 is TGTGCCAGCAGTGAAGTCCTAGCCGCAGATACGCAGTATTTT. It specifies CASSEVLAADTQYF.